This is a list of T cell receptor beta chains from one sample in a study of T cells in Graves' hyperthyroidism and ophthalmopathy. TCRdb reanalysed the multiplex PCR reads using MiXCR and keeps one entry per CDR3 protein. The sample lists 650,000 to 850,000 distinct CDR3 sequences, about 19% seen once, with roughly 17% in the top ten. The sequenced sample was blood. The receptors here all came from a woman between 45 and 60 years old with Graves' hyperthyroidism that later progressed to Graves' ophthalmopathy. CDR3s include the opening cysteine and the closing phenylalanine or tryptophan. The D gene is left open where the match is weak. Clone size is not always given. Where it is, it says once, few, many or a class for expanded clones.

abundance	d_gene	v_gene	j_gene	CDR3aa	CDR3nt
many	NA	TRBV20-1	TRBJ1-1	CSAAYSGSDTEAFF	TGCAGTGCCGCCTATTCGGGTAGTGACACTGAAGCTTTCTTT
NA	NA	TRBV6-2/TRBV6-3	TRBJ2-5	CASSYEEETQYF	TGTGCCAGCAGTTACGAAGAAGAGACCCAGTACTTC
NA	TRBD1	TRBV10-1	TRBJ2-3	CASSDGQASTDTQYF	TGCGCCAGCAGTGACGGACAGGCTAGCACAGATACGCAGTATTTT
few	NA	TRBV4-1	TRBJ1-6	CASSQGGVVPLHF	TGCGCCAGCAGCCAAGGAGGAGTGGTACCCCTCCACTTT
many	NA	TRBV12-3/TRBV12-4	TRBJ2-1	CASSLGGREQGGARWGQFF	TGTGCCAGCAGTTTAGGAGGCAGGGAACAGGGCGGGGCCCGGTGGGGGCAGTTCTTC
many	TRBD1	TRBV18	TRBJ1-2	CASSPRDRIYGYTF	TGTGCCAGCTCACCACGGGACAGAATCTATGGCTACACCTTC
many	TRBD2	TRBV11-2	TRBJ2-3	CASSPPQRGVADTQYF	TGTGCCAGCAGCCCCCCCCAGCGGGGGGTTGCAGATACGCAGTATTTT
NA	NA	TRBV19	TRBJ2-2	CASSITGNTGELFF	TGTGCCAGTAGTATTACAGGGAACACCGGGGAGCTGTTTTTT
NA	NA	TRBV9	TRBJ2-1	CASSGGAGDEQFF	TGTGCCAGCAGCGGGGGGGCAGGGGATGAGCAGTTCTTC
NA	NA	TRBV5-6	TRBJ1-3	CASSLVGEGRNTIYF	TGTGCCAGCAGCTTGGTGGGCGAGGGTAGAAACACCATATATTTT
many	TRBD2	TRBV6-2/TRBV6-3	TRBJ2-2	CASSYLAGDTGELFF	TGTGCCAGCAGTTATTTAGCGGGCGACACCGGGGAGCTGTTTTTT
once	TRBD2	TRBV20-1	TRBJ2-3	CSARLGGGIDTQYF	TGCAGTGCTAGATTGGGGGGGGGGATAGATACGCAGTATTTT
many	TRBD2	TRBV5-1	TRBJ2-1	CASSSAGGRNNEQFF	TGCGCCAGCAGCTCCGCGGGGGGGCGCAACAATGAGCAGTTCTTC
few	NA	TRBV19	TRBJ1-1	CASSYPSSGDTEAFF	TGTGCCAGTAGTTATCCGAGCAGCGGGGACACTGAAGCTTTCTTT
NA	NA	TRBV27	TRBJ1-4	CASSSGTTTNEKLFF	TGTGCCAGCAGTTCCGGGACAACAACTAATGAAAAACTGTTTTTT
many	NA	TRBV6-6	TRBJ2-7	CASSYSDSSYEQYF	TGTGCCAGCAGTTACTCGGACAGCTCCTACGAGCAGTACTTC
few	TRBD1	TRBV12-3/TRBV12-4	TRBJ1-4	CASSLTQGAWGEKLFF	TGTGCCAGCAGTTTAACACAGGGGGCTTGGGGTGAAAAACTGTTTTTT
many	NA	TRBV11-3	TRBJ2-2	CASSSRKSGELFF	TGTGCCAGCAGCTCCCGTAAAAGCGGGGAGCTGTTTTTT
NA	NA	TRBV30	TRBJ1-2	CAWSRGARVNYGYTF	TGTGCCTGGAGTCGGGGGGCTCGCGTAAACTATGGCTACACCTTC
NA	NA	TRBV12-3/TRBV12-4	TRBJ2-2	CASSLADTGEGELFF	TGTGCCAGCAGTTTGGCCGATACAGGAGAGGGGGAGCTGTTTTTT
many	TRBD1	TRBV6-1	TRBJ1-2	CASSVDRGPYGYTF	TGTGCCAGCAGTGTGGACAGGGGGCCGTATGGCTACACCTTC
NA	NA	TRBV6-1	TRBJ2-1	CASSYAPPDSSRYNEQFF	TGTGCCAGCAGTTACGCGCCCCCCGACTCGTCCCGCTACAATGAGCAGTTCTTC
few	TRBD1	TRBV10-3	TRBJ1-6	CAISEAGQGENSPLHF	TGTGCCATCAGTGAAGCTGGACAGGGGGAGAATTCACCCCTCCACTTT
few	NA	TRBV5-1	TRBJ2-7	CASSPGPSIYEQYF	TGCGCCAGCAGCCCGGGACCGAGTATCTACGAGCAGTACTTC
NA	NA	TRBV19	TRBJ1-1	CASTDRLNTEAFF	TGTGCCAGTACCGACAGATTGAACACTGAAGCTTTCTTT
few	NA	TRBV11-2	TRBJ1-1	CASSPNRVTEAFF	TGTGCCAGCAGCCCCAACAGGGTGACTGAAGCTTTCTTT
few	NA	TRBV4-1	TRBJ2-5	CASSQDPLGLQETQYF	TGCGCCAGCAGCCAAGATCCCCTGGGGTTACAGGAGACCCAGTACTTC
NA	NA	TRBV18	TRBJ2-1	CASSLRVGSGSDHEQFF	TGTGCCAGCTCGCTCCGTGTGGGGTCGGGTTCTGACCATGAGCAGTTCTTC
many	NA	TRBV6-1	TRBJ1-1	CASSYSPYTEAFF	TGTGCCAGCAGTTACAGCCCCTACACTGAAGCTTTCTTT